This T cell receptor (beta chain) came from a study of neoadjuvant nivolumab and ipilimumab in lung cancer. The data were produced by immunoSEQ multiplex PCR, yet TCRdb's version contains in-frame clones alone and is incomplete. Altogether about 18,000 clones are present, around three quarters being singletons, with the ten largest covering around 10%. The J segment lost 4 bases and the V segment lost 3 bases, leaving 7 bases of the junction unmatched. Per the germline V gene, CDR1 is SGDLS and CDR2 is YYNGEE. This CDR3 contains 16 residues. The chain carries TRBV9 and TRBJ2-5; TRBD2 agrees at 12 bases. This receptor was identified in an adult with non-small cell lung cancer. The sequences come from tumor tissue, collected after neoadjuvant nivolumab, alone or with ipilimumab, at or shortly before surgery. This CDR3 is CASSASSGGVRETQYF. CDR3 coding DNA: TGTGCCAGCAGCGCATCTAGCGGGGGGGTGCGAGAGACCCAGTACTTC.